The sequence of this TCR beta chain was determined in a study of shared clonotypes between healthy human individuals. Donors included only healthy HIV-negative adults lacking recent acute infections or vaccinations. Regarding this clone: As yet, its antigen is unknown.

The study, taken as a whole, reports: When compared with the clonotypes that were shared by all four sorted-subset donors, the non-shared clonotypes turned out to have lower generation probabilities. Compared with memory subsets, naive subsets generally had larger estimated richness. It was anticipated that sequencing depth would influence how many clonotypes donors shared.

Generated by immunoSEQ multiplex PCR, the TCRdb table keeps only in-frame clones and is missing some. The profile shows 2 million to 2.5 million clones, over 85% of them singletons. The sequenced material came from naive CD4+ T cells from PBMCs. Indicated subset: CD45RA+ positively selected. The TCR originated in a man aged 18 to 30 in good health. Some clones in this sample may be carry-over from other donors' samples.

Here the CDR3 DNA reads TGTGCCAGCAGAATAGGGGAAAAACTGTTTTTT. Its translation: CASRIGEKLFF. The V call is TRBV6-1, the J call TRBJ1-4, with D unresolved. V was trimmed by 6 bases and J by 8 bases, leaving 7 bases between them. This CDR3 spans 11 amino acids. CDR1 and CDR2 from the germline V gene are MNHNS and SASEGT.